A single sample gave rise to the 5 T cell receptor beta chains below, sequenced in a study of blood T cell repertoires in COVID-19. TCRdb's copy holds only in-frame clones and misses some; the assay was immunoSEQ multiplex PCR. This sample has around 150,000 clones, with roughly four fifths found just once. Sequencing used peripheral blood. The receptors derive from a woman older than 75 in a cohort sampled during active or convalescent COVID-19.

The genes are TRBV6-5 and TRBJ2-5, with TRBD1 identical over 10 bases. Germline V gives CDR1 MNHEY, CDR2 SVGAGI. Trimming took 4 bases from V and 7 from J; bases not matched to a gene: 9. This CDR3 comprises 15 residues. CDR3 in amino acids: CASSLTGGRIRTQYF. As DNA, the CDR3 is TGTGCCAGCAGTTTGACAGGGGGCCGCATCCGGACCCAGTACTTC.

This chain links TRBV29-1 with TRBJ2-3; TRBD2 matches 9 bases. CDR1 SQVTM and CDR2 ANQGSEA come from the germline V gene. Trimming cost V 2 bases and J 3 bases; bases outside gene matches: 6. This CDR3 comprises 15 residues. CDR3: CSVERGLAGTDTQYF. The CDR3 coding sequence is TGCAGCGTTGAAAGAGGTCTAGCGGGGACAGATACGCAGTATTTT.

Here the CDR3 reads CASSYSRQGFNSPLHF. The CDR3 nucleotides read TGTGCCAGCAGTTACTCGAGGCAGGGGTTTAATTCACCCCTCCACTTT. The chain has TRBV6-5 and TRBJ1-6; D possibly corresponds to TRBD1 (6 bases). CDR3 length: 16 amino acids. Trimming took off 0 bases at V and 6 bases at J, with 12 bases between the two ends. From germline, CDR1 is MNHEY and CDR2 SVGAGI.

The chain is built from TRBV7-9 and TRBJ1-1, with TRBD1 matching 8 bases. The germline CDR1 and CDR2 sequences are SEHNR and FQNEAQ (reference sequence). The trim removed 5 bases at V and 5 bases at J, leaving 10 bases unmatched. The CDR3 totals 15 residues. CDR3 region: CASSVQGDWGTEAFF. The CDR3 DNA reads as TGTGCCAGCAGCGTACAGGGGGACTGGGGAACTGAAGCTTTCTTT.

V is TRBV20-1 and J is TRBJ1-1, with 7 bases aligning to TRBD1. This CDR3 is built from 14 residues. The germline gives CDR1 DFQATT, CDR2 SNEGSKA (reference sequence). Losses at the gene ends were 3 bases for V and 6 bases for J; bases not matched to a gene: 10. For the CDR3, the DNA is TGCAGTGCTAGTCCTCCAGGGGGGTTCCCTGAAGCTTTCTTT. This encodes CSASPPGGFPEAFF.